This T cell receptor (beta chain) is from a study of CD8+CD57+ T cells in acquired aplastic anemia. Whole-study context: The mean DNA yield obtained from sorted CD4+ and CD8+ cells came to approximately 3.2 ug. Points from the study as a whole: Fewer than 30 CD8+ CDR3 sequences were shared between patients and controls.

On this clonotype: Its specificity is not known.

Previously, flow cytometry had revealed CD8+CD57+ cell expansion in the patients chosen for sequencing. The germline CDR1 and CDR2 sequences are SGHRS and YFSETQ. This CDR3 is built from 16 residues. Deletions cut 4 bases from V and 1 base from J, with 15 bases between. Both TCR beta VDJ combination and CDR3 sequence profiling were carried out. Genomic DNA was the template for this profiling. TCRdb reprocessed the reads via MiXCR and lists one record per CDR3 protein. Among about 180,000 distinct CDR3 sequences listed, 63% were seen once. The material sequenced was sorted CD4+, CD8+, or CD8+CD57+ T cells (not recorded which) from PBMCs. The TCR was taken from a human donor with aplastic anemia. The rearrangement joins TRBV5-1 to TRBJ1-5; D not resolved. The CDR3 sequence is CASSVGGGASNQPQHF. CDR3 DNA sequence: TGCGCCAGCAGCGTCGGCGGAGGAGCGAGCAATCAGCCCCAGCATTTT.